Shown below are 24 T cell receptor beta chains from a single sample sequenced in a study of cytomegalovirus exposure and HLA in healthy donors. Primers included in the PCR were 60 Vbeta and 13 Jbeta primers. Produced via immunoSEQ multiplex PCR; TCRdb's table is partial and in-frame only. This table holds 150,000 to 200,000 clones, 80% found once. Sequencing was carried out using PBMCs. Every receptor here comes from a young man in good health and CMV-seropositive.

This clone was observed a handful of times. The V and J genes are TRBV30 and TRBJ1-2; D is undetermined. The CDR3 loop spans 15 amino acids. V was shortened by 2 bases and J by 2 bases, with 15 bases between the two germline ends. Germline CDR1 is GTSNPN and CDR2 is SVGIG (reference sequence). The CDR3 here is CAWSTPPTRNYGYTF. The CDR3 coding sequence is TGTGCCTGGAGTACCCCCCCGACGAGGAACTATGGCTACACCTTC.

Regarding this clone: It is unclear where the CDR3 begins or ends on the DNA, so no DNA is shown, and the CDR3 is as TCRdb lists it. The CDR3 protein is CSVGQGARVDFF. This rearrangement joins TRBV29-1 to TRBJ1-1; the table's D call, TRBD1, has no DNA check behind it. The CDR3 is 12 amino acids long, termini counted. Germline V lookup: CDR1 SQVTM, CDR2 ANQGSEA.

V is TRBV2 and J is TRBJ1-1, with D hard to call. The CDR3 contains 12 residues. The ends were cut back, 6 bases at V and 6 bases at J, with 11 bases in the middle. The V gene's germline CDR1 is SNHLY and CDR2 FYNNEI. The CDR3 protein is CASRRVVAEAFF. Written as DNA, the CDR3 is TGTGCCAGCAGGAGGGTGGTCGCTGAAGCTTTCTTT. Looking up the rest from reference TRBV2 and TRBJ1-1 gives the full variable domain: EPEVTQTPSHQVTQMGQEVILRCVPISNHLYFYWYRQILGQKVEFLVSFYNNEISEKSEIFDDQFSVERPDGSNFTLKIRSTKLEDSAMYFCASRRVVAEAFFGQGTRLTVV.

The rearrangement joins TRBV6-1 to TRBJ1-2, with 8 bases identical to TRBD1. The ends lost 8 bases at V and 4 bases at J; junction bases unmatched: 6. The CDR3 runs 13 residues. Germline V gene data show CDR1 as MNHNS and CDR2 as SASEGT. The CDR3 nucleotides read TGTGCCAGCGGGGGACAGGCGTTCTATGGCTACACCTTC. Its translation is CASGGQAFYGYTF.

The CDR3 protein is CASSVAGTAYGYTF. CDR3 DNA sequence: TGTGCCAGCAGCGTAGCGGGGACAGCCTATGGCTACACCTTC. This sequence joins TRBV9 and TRBJ1-2; 7 positions agree with TRBD1. After removal of 0 bases from V and 4 bases from J, the junction contained 3 bases not matched to a gene. This CDR3 is 14 amino acids long. CDR1 and CDR2 (germline): SGDLS, YYNGEE.

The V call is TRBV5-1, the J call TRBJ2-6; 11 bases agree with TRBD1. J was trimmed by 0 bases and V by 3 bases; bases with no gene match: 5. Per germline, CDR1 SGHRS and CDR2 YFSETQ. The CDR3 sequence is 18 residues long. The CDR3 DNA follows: TGCGCCAGCAGCTCCTCGGGACAGGGGGTCTCTGGGGCCAACGTCCTGACTTTC. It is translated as CASSSSGQGVSGANVLTF.

The CDR3 region is CASSNNLGTDSPLHGYTF. In DNA, the CDR3 is TGTGCCAGTAGTAATAATTTAGGGACAGACAGCCCTCTCCATGGCTACACCTTC. The gene calls are TRBV19 and TRBJ1-2, with TRBD1 matching over 7 bases. J lost 6 bases, V lost 4 bases, and 20 bases had no gene match. The germline gives CDR1 LNHDA, CDR2 SQIVND (reference sequence). The CDR3 extends over 18 amino acids. Full variable domain (outside the CDR3, taken from reference TRBV19 and TRBJ1-2): DGGITQSPKYLFRKEGQNVTLSCEQNLNHDAMYWYRQDPGQGLRLIYYSQIVNDFQKGDIAEGYSVSREKKESFPLTVTSAQKNPTAFYLCASSNNLGTDSPLHGYTFGSGTRLTVV.

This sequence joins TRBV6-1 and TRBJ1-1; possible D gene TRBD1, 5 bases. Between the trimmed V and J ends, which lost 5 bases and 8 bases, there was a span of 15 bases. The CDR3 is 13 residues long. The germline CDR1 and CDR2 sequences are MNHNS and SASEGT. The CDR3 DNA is TGTGCCAGCAGTTTACCCCGAACAGGAGAAGCTTTCTTT. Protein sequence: CASSLPRTGEAFF.

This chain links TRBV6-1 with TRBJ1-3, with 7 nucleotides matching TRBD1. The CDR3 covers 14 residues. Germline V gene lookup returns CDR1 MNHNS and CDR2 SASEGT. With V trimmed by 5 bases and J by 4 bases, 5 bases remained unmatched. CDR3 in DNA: TGTGCCAGCAGTCCCGGGACAGAAGGAAACACCATATATTTT. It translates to CASSPGTEGNTIYF.

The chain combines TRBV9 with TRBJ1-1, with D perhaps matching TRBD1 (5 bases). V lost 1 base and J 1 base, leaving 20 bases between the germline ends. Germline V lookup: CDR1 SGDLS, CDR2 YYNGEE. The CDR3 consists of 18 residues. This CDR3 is CASSVSPGGGTGNTEAFF. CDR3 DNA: TGTGCCAGCAGCGTATCCCCCGGGGGGGGGACGGGGAACACTGAAGCTTTCTTT.

The CDR3 region is CASSPSDSRGYTF. For the CDR3, the DNA is TGTGCCAGCTCACCGTCGGACTCCCGTGGCTACACCTTC. The chain has TRBV18 and TRBJ1-2, with D hard to call. There are 13 residues in the CDR3. Germline V gene data show CDR1 as KGHSH and CDR2 as LQKENI. The ends were cut back, 3 bases at V and 7 bases at J, with 12 bases in the middle.

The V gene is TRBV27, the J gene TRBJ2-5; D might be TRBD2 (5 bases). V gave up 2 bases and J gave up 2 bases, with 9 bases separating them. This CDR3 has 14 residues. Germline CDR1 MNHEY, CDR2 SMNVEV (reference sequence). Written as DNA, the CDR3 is TGTGCCAGCAGTTTAGATTCGGGACAAGAGACCCAGTACTTC. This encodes CASSLDSGQETQYF.

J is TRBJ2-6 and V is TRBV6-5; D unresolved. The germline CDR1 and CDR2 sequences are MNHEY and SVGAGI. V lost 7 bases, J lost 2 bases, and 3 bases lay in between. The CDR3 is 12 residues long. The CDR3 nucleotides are TGTGCCAGCACCGCTGGGGCCAACGTCCTGACTTTC. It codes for CASTAGANVLTF.

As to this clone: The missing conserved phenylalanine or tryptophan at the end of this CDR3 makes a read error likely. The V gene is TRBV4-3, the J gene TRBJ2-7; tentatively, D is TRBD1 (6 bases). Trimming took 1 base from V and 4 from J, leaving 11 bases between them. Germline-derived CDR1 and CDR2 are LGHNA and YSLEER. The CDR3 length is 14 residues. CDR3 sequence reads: CASSQGQVGYEQYL. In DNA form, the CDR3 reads TGCGCCAGCAGCCAAGGACAGGTGGGTTACGAGCAGTACCTC.

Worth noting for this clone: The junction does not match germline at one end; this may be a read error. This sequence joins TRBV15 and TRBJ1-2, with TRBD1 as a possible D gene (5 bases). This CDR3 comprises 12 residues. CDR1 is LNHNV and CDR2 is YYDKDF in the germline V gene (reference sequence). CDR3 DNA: TGTGCCACCAGCAGAGAAGGGGCCGGCTCCACCTTC. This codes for CATSREGAGSTF. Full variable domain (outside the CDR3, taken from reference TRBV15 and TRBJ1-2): DAMVIQNPRYQVTQFGKPVTLSCSQTLNHNVMYWYQQKSSQAPKLLFHYYDKDFNNEADTPDNFQSRRPNTSFCFLDIRSPGLGDTAMYLCATSREGAGSTFGSGTRLTVV.

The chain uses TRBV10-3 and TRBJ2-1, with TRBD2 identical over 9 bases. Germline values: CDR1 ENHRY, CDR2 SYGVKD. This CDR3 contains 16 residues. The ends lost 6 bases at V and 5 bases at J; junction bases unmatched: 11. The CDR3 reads CAISARARTSDNEQFF. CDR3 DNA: TGTGCCATCAGCGCGAGGGCCCGGACTAGCGACAATGAGCAGTTCTTC.

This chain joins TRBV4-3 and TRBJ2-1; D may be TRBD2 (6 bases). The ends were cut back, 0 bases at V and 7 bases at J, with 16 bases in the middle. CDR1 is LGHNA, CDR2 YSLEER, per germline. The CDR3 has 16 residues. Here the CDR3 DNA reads TGCGCCAGCAGCCAAGAATCAAGCGGGCGTGGTAATGAGCAGTTCTTC. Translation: CASSQESSGRGNEQFF.

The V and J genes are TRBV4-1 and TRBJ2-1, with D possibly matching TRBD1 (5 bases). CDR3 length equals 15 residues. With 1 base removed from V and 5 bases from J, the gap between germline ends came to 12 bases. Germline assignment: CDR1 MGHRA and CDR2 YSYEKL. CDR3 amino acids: CASSQGQRDHNEQFF. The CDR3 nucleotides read TGCGCCAGCAGCCAAGGACAGAGAGATCACAATGAGCAGTTCTTC.

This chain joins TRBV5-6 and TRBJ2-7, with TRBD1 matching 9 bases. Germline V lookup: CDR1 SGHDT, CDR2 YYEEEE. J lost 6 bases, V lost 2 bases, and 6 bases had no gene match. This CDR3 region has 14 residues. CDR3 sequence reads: CASSFGTGSTEQYF. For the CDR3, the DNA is TGTGCCAGCAGCTTCGGGACAGGGTCGACCGAGCAGTACTTC.

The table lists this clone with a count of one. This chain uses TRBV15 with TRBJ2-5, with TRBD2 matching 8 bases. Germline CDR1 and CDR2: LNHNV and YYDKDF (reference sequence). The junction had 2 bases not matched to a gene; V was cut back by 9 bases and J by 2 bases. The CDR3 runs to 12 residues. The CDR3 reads CATSGTQETQYF. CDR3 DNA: TGTGCCACTAGCGGGACACAAGAGACCCAGTACTTC.

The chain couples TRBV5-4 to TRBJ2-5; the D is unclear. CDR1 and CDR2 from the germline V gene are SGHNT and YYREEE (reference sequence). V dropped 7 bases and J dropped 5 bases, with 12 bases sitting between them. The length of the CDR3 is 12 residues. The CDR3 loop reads CASAENGETQYF. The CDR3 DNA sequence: TGTGCCAGCGCCGAAAACGGGGAGACCCAGTACTTC.

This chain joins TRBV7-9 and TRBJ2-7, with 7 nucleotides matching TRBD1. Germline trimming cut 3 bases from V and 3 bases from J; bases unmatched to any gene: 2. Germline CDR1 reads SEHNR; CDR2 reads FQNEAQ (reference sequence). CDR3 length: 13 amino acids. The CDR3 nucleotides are TGTGCCAGCAGCTTCCAGGGGGACTACGAGCAGTACTTC. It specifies CASSFQGDYEQYF.

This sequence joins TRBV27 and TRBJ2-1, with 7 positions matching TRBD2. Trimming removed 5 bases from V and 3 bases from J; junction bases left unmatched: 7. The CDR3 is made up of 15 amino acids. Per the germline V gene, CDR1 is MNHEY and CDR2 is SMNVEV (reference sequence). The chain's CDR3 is CASSLTSALYNEQFF. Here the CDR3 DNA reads TGTGCCAGCAGTCTTACTAGCGCCCTCTACAATGAGCAGTTCTTC.

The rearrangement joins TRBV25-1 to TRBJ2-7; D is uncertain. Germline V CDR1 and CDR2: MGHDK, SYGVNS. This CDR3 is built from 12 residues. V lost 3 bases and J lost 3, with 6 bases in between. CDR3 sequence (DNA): TGTGCCAGCAGTGACCGGTTCTACGAGCAGTACTTC. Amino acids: CASSDRFYEQYF.